These 28 T cell receptor beta chains were sequenced from one sample in a study of naive and memory T cell subsets. Amplification of ligated cDNA took four PCR rounds with SP2 and nested alpha and beta constant primers. TCRdb re-called the 5' RACE reads through MiXCR, storing one row per CDR3 protein. The table shows 55,000 to 65,000 distinct CDR3 sequences, with approximately 8% occurring only once. A UMI-containing oligonucleotide was joined by 3' ligation to the TCR cDNA template. The source of these receptors is a female donor in good health.

This chain connects TRBV27 to TRBJ2-5; 11 bases are a match to TRBD2. V was clipped by 6 bases and J by 9 bases; unmatched bases: 9. CDR1 is MNHEY and CDR2 is SMNVEV in the germline V gene (reference sequence). The CDR3 has 14 residues. The CDR3 DNA follows: TGTGCCAGCAGCCCGCTAGCGGGAGGACCACCCCAGTACTTC. Its translation: CASSPLAGGPPQYF.

The chain employs TRBV12-3 or TRBV12-4 and TRBJ1-2; D is perhaps TRBD1 (5 bases). This CDR3 has 13 residues. With 6 bases removed from V and 8 bases from J, the gap between germline ends came to 16 bases. The CDR3 is CASRGTPVGGYTF. CDR3 DNA sequence: TGTGCCAGCAGAGGGACGCCGGTTGGCGGCTACACCTTC.

The chain uses TRBV19 and TRBJ2-2; a possible D gene is TRBD1 (6 bases). V was pared by 7 bases and J by 1 base, with 13 bases between. The CDR3 extends over 15 amino acids. The germline CDR1 and CDR2 sequences are LNHDA and SQIVND (reference sequence). CDR3 coding DNA: TGTGCCAGTAATCCGGGACATATGAACACCGGGGAGCTGTTTTTT. Translation gives CASNPGHMNTGELFF. The full variable domain, completed using reference TRBV19 and TRBJ2-2, is DGGITQSPKYLFRKEGQNVTLSCEQNLNHDAMYWYRQDPGQGLRLIYYSQIVNDFQKGDIAEGYSVSREKKESFPLTVTSAQKNPTAFYLCASNPGHMNTGELFFGEGSRLTVL.

In its sample, this clonotype was seen a few times. This rearrangement joins TRBV5-8 to TRBJ2-7; no firm D call. The CDR3 is 13 residues long. CDR1 is SGHTS, CDR2 YDEGEE, per germline. V lost 0 bases, J lost 1 base, and 5 bases lay in between. DNA of the CDR3: TGTGCCAGCAGCTTGGGTCGGTCCTACGAGCAGTACTTC. It is translated as CASSLGRSYEQYF.

V is TRBV5-6 and J is TRBJ2-5; 8 positions match TRBD2. The CDR3 runs 12 residues. Germline CDR1 SGHDT, CDR2 YYEEEE. V shed 4 bases and J 4 bases; nucleotides not matched to a gene: 0. The CDR3 here is CASSGTRETQYF. The DNA for the CDR3 is TGTGCCAGCAGCGGGACTAGAGAGACCCAGTACTTC.

At least ten counts were recorded for this clonotype. V usage is TRBV19 and J usage is TRBJ2-1; TRBD1 agrees at 7 bases. The junction had 10 bases not matched to a gene; V was cut back by 4 bases and J by 4 bases. This CDR3 comprises 16 residues. CDR1 is LNHDA and CDR2 is SQIVND in the germline V gene (reference sequence). The CDR3 DNA reads TGTGCCAGTAGTAGAGGACAGGCTCGTAAGTACAATGAGCAGTTCTTC. Protein sequence: CASSRGQARKYNEQFF.

This clonotype was recorded a few times. This chain joins TRBV12-3 or TRBV12-4 and TRBJ2-1; 13 bases fit TRBD2. J gave up 2 bases and V 7 bases, and 11 bases lay outside the gene matches. The CDR3 length is 18 residues. In DNA, the CDR3 is TGTGCCAGCACCCAACTAGCGGGGGGGATCATCCCCTACAATGAGCAGTTCTTC. Translated, it gives CASTQLAGGIIPYNEQFF.

This clonotype was recorded at least ten times. The V and J genes are TRBV4-2 and TRBJ2-1, with TRBD2 matching 7 bases. V trimming: 4 bases; J trimming: 8 bases; junction bases outside the gene matches: 8. CDR1 is LGHNA and CDR2 is YNFKEQ in the germline V gene. The length of the CDR3 is 14 residues. The CDR3: CASSPTSVADEQFF. Written as DNA, the CDR3 is TGTGCCAGCAGCCCCACTAGCGTGGCCGATGAGCAGTTCTTC.

This clonotype appeared many times. The rearrangement links TRBV3-1 to TRBJ1-2; D gene ambiguous. Germline assignment: CDR1 LGHDT and CDR2 YNNKEL (reference sequence). This CDR3 comprises 15 residues. Trimming removed 4 bases at V and 6 bases at J, with 18 bases between. CDR3 residues: CASSPREGRGDGYTF. The CDR3 bases are TGTGCCAGCAGCCCCCGGGAAGGACGTGGGGATGGCTACACCTTC.

Only a few counts were recorded for this clonotype. This chain connects TRBV29-1 to TRBJ2-1; 7 nucleotides align to TRBD2. This CDR3 is built from 16 residues. V was clipped by 6 bases and J by 3 bases; unmatched bases: 14. CDR1 is SQVTM, CDR2 ANQGSEA, per germline. The CDR3 DNA is TGCAGCGTCCCTCAACTCCCTAGCGGAGACTACAATGAGCAGTTCTTC. It yields the protein CSVPQLPSGDYNEQFF.

In its sample, this clonotype was seen a few times. This chain joins TRBV29-1 and TRBJ1-1, with D hard to call. V was cut by 1 base and J by 5 bases, with 14 bases left in between. The length of the CDR3 is 14 residues. Looked up from germline, CDR1 is SQVTM and CDR2 is ANQGSEA. CDR3 sequence: CSVEGSTVWTEAFF. The DNA of the CDR3 is TGCAGCGTTGAAGGGAGTACAGTGTGGACTGAAGCTTTCTTT. Combining the CDR3 with reference TRBV29-1 and TRBJ1-1 gives the whole variable domain SAVISQKPSRDICQRGTSLTIQCQVDSQVTMMFWYRQQPGQSLTLIATANQGSEATYESGFVIDKFPISRPNLTFSTLTVSNMSPEDSSIYLCSVEGSTVWTEAFFGQGTRLTVV.

In this sample, this clonotype turned up a few times. The chain is built from TRBV12-3 or TRBV12-4 and TRBJ2-7; D is possibly TRBD1 or TRBD2 (5 bases each). Between the trimmed V and J ends, which lost 6 bases and 3 bases, there was a span of 12 bases. This CDR3 has 13 residues. The CDR3: CASSWGTVYEQYF. The CDR3 bases are TGTGCCAGCAGCTGGGGGACCGTCTACGAGCAGTACTTC.

This clonotype was seen at least ten times. The gene calls are TRBV7-2 and TRBJ2-7, with 7 bases identical to TRBD1. CDR1 and CDR2 (germline): SGHTA, FQGNSA. With 1 base clipped from V and 2 bases from J, the junction kept 2 bases outside the gene matches. This CDR3 region has 14 residues. The CDR3 reads CASSLDRGPYEQYF. CDR3 DNA: TGTGCCAGCAGCTTAGACAGGGGACCCTACGAGCAGTACTTC.

J is TRBJ2-7 and V is TRBV7-8; D call uncertain. CDR3 length: 16 residues. Germline values: CDR1 SGHVS, CDR2 FQNEAQ. The V gene lost 1 base and the J gene lost 0 bases, with 13 bases spanning the gap. Here the CDR3 reads CASSLVGRAPSYEQYF. The CDR3 DNA reads TGTGCCAGCAGCTTAGTTGGTCGGGCCCCCTCCTACGAGCAGTACTTC.

The gene calls are TRBV6-5 and TRBJ2-2; 7 bases match TRBD1. CDR3 length: 14 residues. Germline CDR1 MNHEY, CDR2 SVGAGI. V gave up 10 bases and J gave up 2 bases; unmatched junction bases: 7. CDR3 nucleotides: TGTGCCATTCGGGACAGACGTAACACCGGGGAGCTGTTTTTT. As protein: CAIRDRRNTGELFF.

This clonotype was found a few times. The chain carries TRBV6-5 and TRBJ1-1; D unresolved. Per germline, CDR1 MNHEY and CDR2 SVGAGI. The V end was cut by 1 base, the J end by 9 bases, with 21 bases between. This CDR3 spans 16 amino acids. CDR3 sequence: CASSYLGSRGRPQAFF. In DNA form, the CDR3 reads TGTGCCAGCAGTTACTTGGGGTCTCGGGGAAGGCCCCAAGCTTTCTTT.

This clonotype was seen more than once but under ten times. The V gene is TRBV19, the J gene TRBJ1-5; possible D gene TRBD1, 6 bases. Per germline, CDR1 LNHDA and CDR2 SQIVND (reference sequence). V shed 1 base and J shed 6 bases, with 16 bases lying between them. The CDR3 is 16 residues long. CDR3 residues: CASSIGRPGAAQPQHF. The DNA of the CDR3 is TGTGCCAGTAGTATAGGTCGGCCAGGGGCGGCTCAGCCCCAGCATTTT.

With respect to this clonotype: A much larger clone is a single base away; this may be a read error. The chain employs TRBV2 and TRBJ2-7, with 9 bases that match TRBD1. V shed 3 bases, J shed 4 bases, and the junction held 4 bases outside the gene matches. Germline CDR1 is SNHLY and CDR2 is FYNNEI. The CDR3 length is 14 residues. This chain's CDR3 is CASSDQGQGYEQYF. CDR3 nucleotides: TGTGCCAGCAGTGACCAGGGACAGGGATACGAGCAGTACTTC.

This chain links TRBV28 with TRBJ1-1; TRBD1 is a possible D gene (5 bases). The V and J ends lost 0 bases and 3 bases respectively, with 11 bases between them. The germline gives CDR1 MDHEN, CDR2 SYDVKM. The CDR3 is made up of 15 amino acids. The CDR3 DNA reads as TGTGCCAGCAGTTTATGGGGGACGGGGGACACTGAAGCTTTCTTT. This sequence encodes CASSLWGTGDTEAFF.

The rearrangement links TRBV20-1 to TRBJ1-1; no reliable D call. V was cut by 6 bases and J by 1 base, with 24 bases left in between. This CDR3 has 17 residues. Germline CDR1 is DFQATT and CDR2 is SNEGSKA (reference sequence). CDR3 residues: CSATQGAVLIRNTEAFF. The CDR3 DNA follows: TGCAGTGCCACACAAGGTGCCGTACTTATAAGGAACACTGAAGCTTTCTTT.

The J gene is TRBJ2-4, the V gene TRBV19, with D perhaps assigned TRBD1 or TRBD2 (6 bases each). In germline, CDR1 is LNHDA, CDR2 SQIVND (reference sequence). V shed 5 bases and J shed 8 bases, with 25 bases lying between them. This CDR3 is built from 17 residues. CDR3: CASSRRGATRQVDIQYF. CDR3 DNA: TGTGCCAGTAGTCGGAGGGGGGCAACGAGACAGGTTGACATTCAGTACTTC.

V is TRBV12-3 or TRBV12-4 and J is TRBJ2-3; 16 bases match TRBD2. CDR3 length: 20 residues. V shed 5 bases and J 0 bases; nucleotides not matched to a gene: 11. For the CDR3, the DNA is TGTGCCAGCAGTGCGGGACTAGCGGGGGGGCCCACCCAAAGCACAGATACGCAGTATTTT. Its protein is CASSAGLAGGPTQSTDTQYF.

The CDR3, as DNA: TGTGCCAGCAGTATTCTCGAATTAGGGTATAGCAATCAGCCCCAGCATTTT. This sequence encodes CASSILELGYSNQPQHF. This chain uses TRBV6-2 or TRBV6-3 with TRBJ1-5; no definite D call. This CDR3 has 17 amino acids. V was cut by 5 bases and J by 0 bases, with 17 bases left in between. Looked up from germline, CDR1 is MNHEY and CDR2 is SVGEGT.

This clonotype was counted a few times. The rearrangement links TRBV12-3 or TRBV12-4 to TRBJ2-3; TRBD2 agrees at 9 bases. V shed 3 bases and J 4 bases; nucleotides not matched to a gene: 5. The CDR3 is made up of 15 amino acids. The CDR3 protein is CASSFGEREADTQYF. The CDR3 DNA is TGTGCCAGCAGTTTTGGGGAGCGGGAGGCAGATACGCAGTATTTT.

V gene TRBV2 combines with J gene TRBJ1-4, with a possible D match to TRBD1 (6 bases). Trimming pared 6 bases from V and 3 bases from J, leaving 20 bases between. The length of the CDR3 is 17 residues. Germline V lookup: CDR1 SNHLY, CDR2 FYNNEI. CDR3 coding DNA: TGTGCCAGCAGCAAAGGGGGTCTCCGACAGTCTAATGAAAAACTGTTTTTT. It encodes CASSKGGLRQSNEKLFF.

A few counts support this clonotype. The chain carries TRBV19 and TRBJ1-2; D call uncertain. CDR1 and CDR2 from the germline V gene are LNHDA and SQIVND (reference sequence). Trimming removed 7 bases from V and 7 bases from J, with 22 bases in between. This CDR3 region has 15 residues. DNA for the CDR3: TGTGCCAGTAAGAAGGGAGAGAACCTATGGGTTGGCTACACCTTC. The encoded protein is CASKKGENLWVGYTF.

The chain carries TRBV7-2 and TRBJ2-3; 8 bases match TRBD2. V was clipped by 5 bases and J by 6 bases; unmatched bases: 13. Per the germline V gene, CDR1 is SGHTA and CDR2 is FQGNSA. The CDR3 extends over 16 amino acids. The CDR3 here is CASSQQTGTRPDTQYF. The CDR3 DNA sequence: TGTGCCAGCAGCCAACAAACCGGGACTAGACCCGATACGCAGTATTTT. The full variable domain, rest sourced from reference TRBV7-2 and TRBJ2-3, is GAGVSQSPSNKVTEKGKDVELRCDPISGHTALYWYRQSLGQGLEFLIYFQGNSAPDKSGLPSDRFSAERTGGSVSTLTIQRTQQEDSAVYLCASSQQTGTRPDTQYFGPGTRLTVL.

This clonotype has ten or more counts. The rearrangement joins TRBV6-2 or TRBV6-3 to TRBJ2-1, with D possibly TRBD1 on 5 matching bases. Germline V gives CDR1 MNHEY, CDR2 SVGEGT. This CDR3 has 13 residues. Trimming left V 5 bases short and J 2 bases short, with 7 bases between. The DNA of the CDR3 is TGTGCCAGCAGTCCAGGGACCTACAATGAGCAGTTCTTC. Translated: CASSPGTYNEQFF.